This T cell receptor beta chain is from a study of blood T cells in healthy people across ages. Investigators took about 10 milliliters of peripheral blood from every donor. Concerning this clonotype: Its antigen remains unknown.

The CDR3 extends over 13 amino acids. Deletions cut 5 bases from V and 2 bases from J, with 10 bases between. From germline, CDR1 is MDHEN and CDR2 SYDVKM. Notes on the study in general: Fewer expanded clones and more diversity marked long-lived versus aged donors.

Then a second PCR, running roughly 7 to 11 cycles, was carried out with a sample-barcoded 5' primer and a J-beta primer mix. Carrying 12 random nucleotides, a template-switch adaptor labeled each individual cDNA molecule. MiXCR, run by TCRdb on the 5' RACE reads, gives a single entry per CDR3 protein. Altogether 1.4 million or so distinct CDR3 sequences are present, 35% to 45% being singletons, with the ten largest covering approximately 4%. The clonotype was recovered from a woman aged 18-29 years in good health. This chain uses TRBV28 with TRBJ2-7; no clear D. The specimen sequenced was blood. CDR3: CASSDQPPYEQYF. CDR3 coding DNA: TGTGCCAGCAGTGACCAACCTCCCTACGAGCAGTACTTC.